This entry lists 2 T cell receptor beta chains sequenced from one sample in a study of T cells after yellow fever vaccination. TCRdb analysed the 5' RACE reads with MiXCR anew, one entry per CDR3 protein. The data show approximately 70,000 distinct CDR3 sequences, approximately 6.1% seen once. The material sequenced was CD8+ T cells sorted from PBMCs, taken about 49 days after the first yellow fever vaccination. These receptors all come from a man aged 18 to 30 who received the YFV17D yellow fever vaccine.

Many counts were recorded for this clonotype. This sequence joins TRBV20-1 and TRBJ2-1; possibly TRBD2 for D (6 bases). Germline V lookup: CDR1 DFQATT, CDR2 SNEGSKA (reference sequence). Trimming removed 5 bases at V and 0 bases at J, with 23 bases between. The CDR3 covers 18 residues. The CDR3 DNA is TGCAGTGCTCTGATTTTAGGCTGGGCGGGGAGCTCCTACAATGAGCAGTTCTTC. This codes for CSALILGWAGSSYNEQFF.

V and J are TRBV29-1 and TRBJ2-6; a possible D gene is TRBD2 (6 bases). CDR3 length equals 14 residues. Germline-derived CDR1 and CDR2 are SQVTM and ANQGSEA. The CDR3 loop is CAVGTFSGANVLTF. CDR3 DNA sequence: TGCGCGGTAGGGACTTTCTCTGGGGCCAACGTCCTGACTTTC.